This passage covers 15 T cell receptor beta chains from one sample sequenced in a study of T cell responses to AZD1222 COVID-19 vaccine. The method was immunoSEQ multiplex PCR; TCRdb's version includes in-frame clones alone and lacks a portion of them. The table records 90,000 to 100,000 clones, approximately 84% of them present only once. The material was peripheral blood, obtained 28 days after the second AZD1222 dose. The source of these receptors is an adult who received the AZD1222 COVID-19 vaccine.

V and J are TRBV5-5 and TRBJ2-7; 10 bases match TRBD1. J lost 3 bases, V lost 0 bases, and 3 bases had no gene match. CDR1 is SGHKS, CDR2 YYEKEE, per germline (reference sequence). The CDR3 sequence is 15 residues long. The CDR3 loop is CASSLAGTGDYEQYF. DNA of the CDR3: TGTGCCAGCAGCTTGGCCGGGACAGGGGACTACGAGCAGTACTTC.

Only one count was recorded for this clone. The chain carries TRBV12-3 or TRBV12-4 and TRBJ1-2; no firm D call. V shed 5 bases and J shed 4 bases, with 11 bases lying between them. The CDR3 covers 13 residues. The CDR3 sequence: CASSPQETYGYTF. CDR3 DNA: TGTGCCAGCAGTCCCCAGGAGACCTATGGCTACACCTTC.

The V and J genes are TRBV27 and TRBJ1-6; D is ambiguous. The ends were cut back, 8 bases at V and 0 bases at J, with 23 bases in the middle. The germline V gene has CDR1 MNHEY and CDR2 SMNVEV (reference sequence). The CDR3 contains 19 residues. Here the CDR3 DNA reads TGTGCCAGCGCAAGTGGCCTACCCGGCGGAAGCTCCTATAATTCACCCCTCCACTTT. Its protein is CASASGLPGGSSYNSPLHF.

This clone has a single count. This chain connects TRBV7-2 to TRBJ2-1, with TRBD2 as a possible D gene (7 bases). The CDR3 spans 13 residues. Trimming left V 1 base short and J 9 bases short, with 10 bases between. Germline CDR1 and CDR2: SGHTA and FQGNSA. CDR3 loop: CASSLGGGSEQFF. The CDR3 nucleotides are TGTGCCAGCAGCTTAGGCGGGGGCAGTGAGCAGTTCTTC.

The chain recombines TRBV3-1 (or the pseudogene TRBV3-2) with TRBJ1-6; D is unresolved. The CDR3 is 13 residues long. The germline V and J ends were trimmed by 1 base and 8 bases, with 6 bases remaining between them. The germline V gene encodes CDR1 LGHDT and CDR2 YNNKEL (reference sequence). The CDR3 region has the DNA TGTGCCAGCAGCCAAGTTCCCCATTCACCCCTCCACTTT. Translated: CASSQVPHSPLHF.

V and J are TRBV10-3 and TRBJ2-2, with a possible D match to TRBD1 (5 bases). Trimming pared 6 bases from V and 3 bases from J, leaving 5 bases between. Germline CDR1 ENHRY, CDR2 SYGVKD. The CDR3 runs to 12 residues. CDR3 protein: CAISRDTGELFF. For the CDR3, the DNA is TGTGCCATCAGCAGGGACACCGGGGAGCTGTTTTTT.

This clone came up once. The V call is TRBV11-2, the J call TRBJ2-7; D call uncertain. The CDR3 contains 11 residues. Trimming removed 3 bases from V and 9 bases from J, with 9 bases in between. From germline, CDR1 is SGHAT and CDR2 FQNNGV. In DNA form, the CDR3 reads TGTGCCAGCAGCTTTGGTTCGGGGCAGTACTTC. Amino acid sequence: CASSFGSGQYF.

CDR3: CASSLQPGQGSPLHF. The CDR3 DNA follows: TGCGCCAGCAGCTTACAACCGGGACAGGGATCACCCCTCCACTTT. The chain carries TRBV5-1 and TRBJ1-6, with 9 bases fitting TRBD1. V lost 2 bases, J lost 10 bases, and 7 bases stayed unmatched. The CDR3 loop spans 15 amino acids. The germline V gene encodes CDR1 SGHRS and CDR2 YFSETQ.

This chain joins TRBV30 and TRBJ1-2; D not resolved. This CDR3 has 12 amino acids. V was trimmed by 0 bases and J by 7 bases, leaving 9 bases between them. CDR1 GTSNPN and CDR2 SVGIG come from the germline V gene (reference sequence). The CDR3 sequence: CAWSVIRAGYTF. CDR3 sequence (DNA): TGTGCCTGGAGTGTAATAAGGGCTGGCTACACCTTC.

The CDR3 nucleotides are TGTGCCAGCAGCCCCCAGGGAGACTCCTACAATGAGCAGTTCTTC. Encoded protein: CASSPQGDSYNEQFF. This rearrangement joins TRBV9 to TRBJ2-1, with D perhaps given as TRBD1 or TRBD2 (5 bases each). CDR1 SGDLS and CDR2 YYNGEE come from the germline V gene. V was cut by 4 bases and J by 0 bases, with 11 bases left in between. The CDR3 length is 15 residues.

The V and J genes are TRBV11-3 and TRBJ2-3; 7 bases are shared with TRBD1. This CDR3 has 15 amino acids. V lost 5 bases to trimming and J lost 2 bases; unmatched junction nucleotides: 7. Germline lookup yields CDR1 SGHNT and CDR2 YENEEA. CDR3 protein: CASSVGTDITDTQYF. CDR3 in DNA: TGTGCCAGCAGCGTCGGGACAGACATCACAGATACGCAGTATTTT.

V and J are TRBV6-5 and TRBJ1-5, with a weak D call TRBD1 (5 bases). The germline V gene has CDR1 MNHEY and CDR2 SVGAGI. Trimming left V 2 bases short and J 5 bases short, with 7 bases between. This CDR3 region has 13 residues. CDR3 nucleotide sequence: TGTGCCAGCAGTTACCTCAGGGATCAGCCCCAGCATTTT. It encodes CASSYLRDQPQHF.

This clone was observed a single time. The chain is built from TRBV19 and TRBJ1-1, with D unresolved. CDR1 is LNHDA, CDR2 SQIVND, per germline (reference sequence). V lost 6 bases and J 1 base, leaving 9 bases between the germline ends. CDR3 length: 13 amino acids. The CDR3 reads CASSSQKNTEAFF. The CDR3 coding sequence is TGTGCCAGTAGCTCCCAGAAGAACACTGAAGCTTTCTTT.

This clone was detected a few times. The rearrangement links TRBV2 to TRBJ2-2, with D perhaps TRBD1 (5 bases). V was cut by 4 bases and J by 8 bases, with 8 bases left in between. CDR1 SNHLY and CDR2 FYNNEI come from the germline V gene. The CDR3 totals 12 residues. The chain's CDR3 is CASSVGAGELFF. The CDR3 nucleotides are TGTGCCAGCAGTGTAGGGGCAGGGGAGCTGTTTTTT.

This chain connects TRBV4-1 to TRBJ2-7; 9 positions match TRBD1. With 1 base clipped from V and 3 bases from J, the junction kept 7 bases outside the gene matches. CDR3 length: 16 amino acids. Germline lookup yields CDR1 MGHRA and CDR2 YSYEKL. DNA for the CDR3: TGCGCCAGCAGCCAAGTGCTCGGGGACAGGGTCTACGAGCAGTACTTC. It is translated as CASSQVLGDRVYEQYF.